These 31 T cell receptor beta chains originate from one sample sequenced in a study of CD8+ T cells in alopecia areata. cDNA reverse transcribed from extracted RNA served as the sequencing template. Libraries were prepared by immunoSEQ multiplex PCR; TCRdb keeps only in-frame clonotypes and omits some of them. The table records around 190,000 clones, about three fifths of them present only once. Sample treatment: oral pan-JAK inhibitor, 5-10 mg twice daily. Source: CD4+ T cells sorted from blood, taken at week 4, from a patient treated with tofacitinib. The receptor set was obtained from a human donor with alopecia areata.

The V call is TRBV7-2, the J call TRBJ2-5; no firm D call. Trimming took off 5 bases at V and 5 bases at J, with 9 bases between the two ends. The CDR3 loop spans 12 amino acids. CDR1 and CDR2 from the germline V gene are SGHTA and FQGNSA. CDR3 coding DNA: TGTGCCAGCAGCCTACAGTCCGAGACCCAGTACTTC. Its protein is CASSLQSETQYF.

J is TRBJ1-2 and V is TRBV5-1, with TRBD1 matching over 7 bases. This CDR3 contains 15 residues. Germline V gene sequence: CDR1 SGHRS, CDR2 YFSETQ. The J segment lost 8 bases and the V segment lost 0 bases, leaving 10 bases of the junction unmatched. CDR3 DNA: TGCGCCAGCAGCTTGGAGCAGGGGGTAGTTGGCGGCTACACCTTC. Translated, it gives CASSLEQGVVGGYTF.

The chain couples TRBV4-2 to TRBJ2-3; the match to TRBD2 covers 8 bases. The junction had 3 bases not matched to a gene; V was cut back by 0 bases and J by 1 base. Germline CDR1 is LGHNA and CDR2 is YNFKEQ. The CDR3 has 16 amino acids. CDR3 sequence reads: CASSQDGRGGTDTQYF. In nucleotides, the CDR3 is TGTGCCAGCAGCCAAGATGGGCGGGGGGGCACAGATACGCAGTATTTT.

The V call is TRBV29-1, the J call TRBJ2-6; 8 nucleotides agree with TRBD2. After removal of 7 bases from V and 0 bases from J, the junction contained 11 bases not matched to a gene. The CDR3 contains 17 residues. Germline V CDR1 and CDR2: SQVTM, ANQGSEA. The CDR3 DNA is TGCAGCGCTTCGGGGGGGATCCCAAACTCTGGGGCCAACGTCCTGACTTTC. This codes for CSASGGIPNSGANVLTF. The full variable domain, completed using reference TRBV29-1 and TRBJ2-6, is SAVISQKPSRDICQRGTSLTIQCQVDSQVTMMFWYRQQPGQSLTLIATANQGSEATYESGFVIDKFPISRPNLTFSTLTVSNMSPEDSSIYLCSASGGIPNSGANVLTFGAGSRLTVL.

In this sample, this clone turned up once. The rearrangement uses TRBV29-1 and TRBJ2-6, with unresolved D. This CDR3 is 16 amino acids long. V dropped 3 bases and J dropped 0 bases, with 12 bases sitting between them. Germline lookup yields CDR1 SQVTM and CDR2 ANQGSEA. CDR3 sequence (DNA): TGCAGCGTTGACAGGCTTAGCAACTCTGGGGCCAACGTCCTGACTTTC. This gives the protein CSVDRLSNSGANVLTF.

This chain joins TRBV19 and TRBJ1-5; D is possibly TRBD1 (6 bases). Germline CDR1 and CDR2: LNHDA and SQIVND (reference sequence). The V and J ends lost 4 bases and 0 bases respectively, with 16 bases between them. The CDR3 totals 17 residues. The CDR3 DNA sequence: TGTGCCAGTAGTACGACGACAGGCTACTATAGCAATCAGCCCCAGCATTTT. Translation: CASSTTTGYYSNQPQHF.

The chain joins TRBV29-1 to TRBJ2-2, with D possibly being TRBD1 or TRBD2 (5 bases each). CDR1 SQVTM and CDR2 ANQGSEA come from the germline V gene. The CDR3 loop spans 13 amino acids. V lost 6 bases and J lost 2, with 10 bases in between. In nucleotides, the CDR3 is TGCAGCGTCACTAGGGACAACACCGGGGAGCTGTTTTTT. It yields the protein CSVTRDNTGELFF.

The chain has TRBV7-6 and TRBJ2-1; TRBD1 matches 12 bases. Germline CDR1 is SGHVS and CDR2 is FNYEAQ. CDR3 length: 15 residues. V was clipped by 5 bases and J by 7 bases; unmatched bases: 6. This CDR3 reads CASSPGQGARNEQFF. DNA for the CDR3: TGTGCCAGCAGCCCGGGACAGGGGGCGCGAAATGAGCAGTTCTTC.

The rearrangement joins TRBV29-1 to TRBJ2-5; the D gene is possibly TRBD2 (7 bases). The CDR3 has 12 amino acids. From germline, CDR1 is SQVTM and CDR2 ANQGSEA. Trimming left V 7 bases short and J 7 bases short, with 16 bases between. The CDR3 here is CSGGGGGATQYF. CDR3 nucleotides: TGCAGCGGAGGGGGAGGGGGTGCGACCCAGTACTTC.

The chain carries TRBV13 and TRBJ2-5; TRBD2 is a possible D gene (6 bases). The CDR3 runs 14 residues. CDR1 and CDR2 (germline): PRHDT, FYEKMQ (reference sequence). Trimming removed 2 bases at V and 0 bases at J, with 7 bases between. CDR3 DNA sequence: TGTGCCAGCAGCTTAAGGGACTACCAAGAGACCCAGTACTTC. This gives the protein CASSLRDYQETQYF.

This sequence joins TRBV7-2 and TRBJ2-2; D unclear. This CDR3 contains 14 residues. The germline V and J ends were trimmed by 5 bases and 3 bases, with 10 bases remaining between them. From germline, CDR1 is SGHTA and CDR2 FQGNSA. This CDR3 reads CASSHLSHTGELFF. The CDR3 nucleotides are TGTGCCAGCAGCCATCTTTCTCACACCGGGGAGCTGTTTTTT.

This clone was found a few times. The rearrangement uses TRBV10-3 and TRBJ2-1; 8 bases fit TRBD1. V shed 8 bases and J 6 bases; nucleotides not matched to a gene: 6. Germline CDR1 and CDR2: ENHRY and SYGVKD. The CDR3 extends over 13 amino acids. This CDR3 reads CAIGTGGPNEQFF. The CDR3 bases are TGTGCCATCGGGACAGGTGGGCCCAATGAGCAGTTCTTC.

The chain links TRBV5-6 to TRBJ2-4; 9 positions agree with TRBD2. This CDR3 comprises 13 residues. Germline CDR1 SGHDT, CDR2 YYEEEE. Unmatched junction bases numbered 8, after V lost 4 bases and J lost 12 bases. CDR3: CASSQAGGGYQYF. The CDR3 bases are TGTGCCAGCAGCCAAGCGGGGGGCGGATATCAGTACTTC.

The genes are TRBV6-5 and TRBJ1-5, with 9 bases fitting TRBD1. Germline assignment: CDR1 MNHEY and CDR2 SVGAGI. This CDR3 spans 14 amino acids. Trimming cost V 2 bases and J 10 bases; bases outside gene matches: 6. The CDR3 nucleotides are TGTGCCAGCAGTTACGACAGGGGGGTAAAACCCCAGCATTTT. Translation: CASSYDRGVKPQHF.

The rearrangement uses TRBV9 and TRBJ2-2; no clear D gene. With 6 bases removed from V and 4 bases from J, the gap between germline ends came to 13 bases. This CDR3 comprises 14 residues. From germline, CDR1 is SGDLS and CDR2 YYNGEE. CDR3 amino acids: CASTTVVGTGELFF. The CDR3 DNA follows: TGTGCCAGCACGACGGTCGTGGGCACCGGGGAGCTGTTTTTT.

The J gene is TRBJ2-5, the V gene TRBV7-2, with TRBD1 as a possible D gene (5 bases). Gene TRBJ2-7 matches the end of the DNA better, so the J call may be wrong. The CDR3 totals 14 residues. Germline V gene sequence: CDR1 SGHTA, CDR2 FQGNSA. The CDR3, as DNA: TGTGCCAGCAGCGGCCAGGGTTTATCCTACGAGCAGTACTTC. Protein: CASSGQGLSYEQYF.

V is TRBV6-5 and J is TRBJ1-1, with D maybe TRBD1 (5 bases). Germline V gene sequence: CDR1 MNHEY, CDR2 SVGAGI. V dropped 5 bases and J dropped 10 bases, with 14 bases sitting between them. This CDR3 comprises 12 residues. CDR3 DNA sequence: TGTGCCAGCAGTCGTCAAGACGGGGGAGCTTTCTTT. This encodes CASSRQDGGAFF.

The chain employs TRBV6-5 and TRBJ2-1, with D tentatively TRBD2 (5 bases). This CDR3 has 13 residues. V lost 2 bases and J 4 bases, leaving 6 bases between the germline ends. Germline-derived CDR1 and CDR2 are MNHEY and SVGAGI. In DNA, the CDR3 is TGTGCCAGCAGTTACCGAGGGTACAATGAGCAGTTCTTC. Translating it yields CASSYRGYNEQFF.

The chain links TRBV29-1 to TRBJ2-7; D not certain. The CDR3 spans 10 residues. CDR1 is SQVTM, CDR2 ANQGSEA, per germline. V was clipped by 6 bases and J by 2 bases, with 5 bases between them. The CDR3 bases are TGCAGCGTGAATACCTACGAGCAGTACTTC. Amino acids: CSVNTYEQYF.

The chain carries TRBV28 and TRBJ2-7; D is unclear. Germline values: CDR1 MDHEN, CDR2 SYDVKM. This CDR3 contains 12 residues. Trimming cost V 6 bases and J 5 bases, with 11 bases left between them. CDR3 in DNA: TGTGCCAGCAGCCTTAAACGGCACGAGCAGTACTTC. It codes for CASSLKRHEQYF. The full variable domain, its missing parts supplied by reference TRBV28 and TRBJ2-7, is DVKVTQSSRYLVKRTGEKVFLECVQDMDHENMFWYRQDPGLGLRLIYFSYDVKMKEKGDIPEGYSVSREKKERFSLILESASTNQTSMYLCASSLKRHEQYFGPGTRLTVT.

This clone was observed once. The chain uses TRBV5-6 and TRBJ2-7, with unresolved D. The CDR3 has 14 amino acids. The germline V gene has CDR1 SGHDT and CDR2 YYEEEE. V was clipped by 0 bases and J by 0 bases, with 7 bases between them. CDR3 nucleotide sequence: TGTGCCAGCAGCTTGGGACGGAACTCCTACGAGCAGTACTTC. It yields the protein CASSLGRNSYEQYF.

In DNA, the CDR3 is TGTGCCACCAGCACAGGGCTTGATGAGCAGTTCTTC. It is translated as CATSTGLDEQFF. The genes are TRBV15 and TRBJ2-1; possibly TRBD1 for D (5 bases). The CDR3 consists of 12 residues. Looked up from germline, CDR1 is LNHNV and CDR2 is YYDKDF (reference sequence). The V and J ends lost 4 bases and 8 bases respectively, with 9 bases between them. The full variable domain, in which reference TRBV15 and TRBJ2-1 provide the parts outside the CDR3, is DAMVIQNPRYQVTQFGKPVTLSCSQTLNHNVMYWYQQKSSQAPKLLFHYYDKDFNNEADTPDNFQSRRPNTSFCFLDIRSPGLGDTAMYLCATSTGLDEQFFGPGTRLTVL.

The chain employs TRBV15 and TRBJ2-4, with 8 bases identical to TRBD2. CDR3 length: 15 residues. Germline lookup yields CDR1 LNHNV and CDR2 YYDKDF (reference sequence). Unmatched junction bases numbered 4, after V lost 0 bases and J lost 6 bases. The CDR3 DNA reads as TGTGCCACCAGCAGAGATGGGCTAGCGGGAAACATTCAGTACTTC. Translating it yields CATSRDGLAGNIQYF.

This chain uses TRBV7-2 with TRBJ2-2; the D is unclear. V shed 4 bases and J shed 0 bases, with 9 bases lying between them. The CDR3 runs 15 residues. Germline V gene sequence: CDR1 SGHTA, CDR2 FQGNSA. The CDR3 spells CASSSRPPNTGELFF. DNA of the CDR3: TGTGCCAGCAGCTCAAGGCCCCCGAACACCGGGGAGCTGTTTTTT.

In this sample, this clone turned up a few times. CDR3: CASSFGGPSTDTQYF. DNA for the CDR3: TGTGCCAGCTCCTTCGGCGGGCCAAGCACAGATACGCAGTATTTT. The chain joins TRBV7-2 to TRBJ2-3; possibly TRBD2 for D (5 bases). Looked up from germline, CDR1 is SGHTA and CDR2 is FQGNSA. Trimming left V 8 bases short and J 0 bases short, with 15 bases between. The length of the CDR3 is 15 residues. The full variable domain, completed using reference TRBV7-2 and TRBJ2-3, is GAGVSQSPSNKVTEKGKDVELRCDPISGHTALYWYRQSLGQGLEFLIYFQGNSAPDKSGLPSDRFSAERTGGSVSTLTIQRTQQEDSAVYLCASSFGGPSTDTQYFGPGTRLTVL.

The CDR3 DNA reads as TGTGCCAGCAGTGAACGGGGGGCTTGGGGAAACACCATATATTTT. This gives the protein CASSERGAWGNTIYF. This rearrangement joins TRBV25-1 to TRBJ1-3, with a possible D match to TRBD1 (6 bases). CDR1 is MGHDK, CDR2 SYGVNS, per germline. This CDR3 spans 15 amino acids. Trimming shortened V by 2 bases and J by 4 bases, and 12 bases separated the two germline ends.

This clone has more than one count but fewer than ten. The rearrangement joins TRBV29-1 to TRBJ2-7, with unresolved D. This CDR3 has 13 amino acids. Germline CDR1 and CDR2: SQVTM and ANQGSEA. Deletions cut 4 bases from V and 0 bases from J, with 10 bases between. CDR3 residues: CSVVMRTSYEQYF. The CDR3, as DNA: TGCAGCGTTGTAATGAGGACCTCCTACGAGCAGTACTTC.

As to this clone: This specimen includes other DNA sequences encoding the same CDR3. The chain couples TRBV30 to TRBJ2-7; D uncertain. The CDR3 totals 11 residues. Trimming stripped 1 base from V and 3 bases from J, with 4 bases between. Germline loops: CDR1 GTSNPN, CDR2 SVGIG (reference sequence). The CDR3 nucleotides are TGTGCCTGGAGTGGTGGCTACGAGCAGTACTTC. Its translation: CAWSGGYEQYF.

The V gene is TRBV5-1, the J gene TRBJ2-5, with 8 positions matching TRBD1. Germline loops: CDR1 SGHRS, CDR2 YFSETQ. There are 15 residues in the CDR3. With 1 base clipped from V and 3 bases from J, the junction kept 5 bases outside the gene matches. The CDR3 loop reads CASSLTGGYKETQYF. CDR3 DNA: TGCGCCAGCAGCTTGACAGGGGGGTACAAAGAGACCCAGTACTTC.

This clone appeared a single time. CDR3 amino acids: CASSETRSGANVLTF. CDR3 bases: TGTGCCAGCAGTGAAACACGCTCTGGGGCCAACGTCCTGACTTTC. The chain links TRBV2 to TRBJ2-6; D unresolved. The V end lost 2 bases, the J end lost 0 bases, and 5 bases lay between the germline ends. Germline lookup yields CDR1 SNHLY and CDR2 FYNNEI. This CDR3 spans 15 amino acids. Full variable domain (outside the CDR3, taken from reference TRBV2 and TRBJ2-6): EPEVTQTPSHQVTQMGQEVILRCVPISNHLYFYWYRQILGQKVEFLVSFYNNEISEKSEIFDDQFSVERPDGSNFTLKIRSTKLEDSAMYFCASSETRSGANVLTFGAGSRLTVL.

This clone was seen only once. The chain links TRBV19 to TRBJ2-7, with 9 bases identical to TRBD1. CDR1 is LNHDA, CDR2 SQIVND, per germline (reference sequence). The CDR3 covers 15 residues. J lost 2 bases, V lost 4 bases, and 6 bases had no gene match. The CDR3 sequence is CASSTIGTGTYEQYF. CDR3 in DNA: TGTGCCAGTAGTACAATCGGGACAGGGACCTACGAGCAGTACTTC. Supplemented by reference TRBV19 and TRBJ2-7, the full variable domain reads DGGITQSPKYLFRKEGQNVTLSCEQNLNHDAMYWYRQDPGQGLRLIYYSQIVNDFQKGDIAEGYSVSREKKESFPLTVTSAQKNPTAFYLCASSTIGTGTYEQYFGPGTRLTVT.